The 29 T cell receptor beta chains below come from one sample, sequenced in a study of CD8 T cells in ankylosing spondylitis. TCRdb independently ran MiXCR on the 5' RACE reads; one entry per CDR3 protein. The sample consists of over 200,000 distinct CDR3 sequences, approximately 10% of them appearing once. Material: blood, either unsorted or a sorted T cell fraction (not recorded which). These receptors were collected from a male donor with ankylosing spondylitis or in good health (not recorded which).

At least ten counts were recorded for this clonotype. This chain uses TRBV5-1 with TRBJ2-2; a weak D match, TRBD1 (5 bases). V lost 3 bases and J lost 7, with 16 bases in between. Germline CDR1 reads SGHRS; CDR2 reads YFSETQ. The CDR3 has 15 residues. In nucleotides, the CDR3 is TGCGCCAGCAGCTATGGACATGCAGAAGGCGGGGAGCTGTTTTTT. Amino acid sequence: CASSYGHAEGGELFF.

Many counts were recorded for this clonotype. The chain uses TRBV28 and TRBJ1-1, with 8 positions matching TRBD1. The ends lost 7 bases at V and 3 bases at J; junction bases unmatched: 10. CDR3 size: 15 residues. From germline, CDR1 is MDHEN and CDR2 SYDVKM. The CDR3 nucleotides read TGTGCCAGCACTTCTCCCGGACAGGGAGACACTGAAGCTTTCTTT. Translation: CASTSPGQGDTEAFF.

Details on this clonotype: One base away lies a much larger clone, so this may be a sequencing read error. This chain connects TRBV12-3 or TRBV12-4 to TRBJ2-2; a weak D match, TRBD2 (7 bases). The CDR3 runs to 22 residues. The CDR3, as DNA: TGTGCCAGCAGTTTTTTGGGGGATATGGGAGACGGGGGGCGAGAAAACACCGGGGAGCTGCTTTTT. It codes for CASSFLGDMGDGGRENTGELLF.

Many counts were recorded for this clonotype. The rearrangement joins TRBV12-3 or TRBV12-4 to TRBJ2-3; no clear D gene. The CDR3 is 14 residues long. Trimming pared 6 bases from V and 2 bases from J, leaving 12 bases between. DNA for the CDR3: TGTGCCAGCAGCAAGGATTCAGACACAGATACGCAGTATTTT. It encodes CASSKDSDTDTQYF.

This clonotype was picked up a small number of times. The chain joins TRBV9 to TRBJ2-3; 16 nucleotides match TRBD2. Germline trimming cut 0 bases from V and 4 bases from J; bases unmatched to any gene: 2. This CDR3 spans 17 amino acids. Germline V CDR1 and CDR2: SGDLS, YYNGEE. CDR3 sequence: CASSVVGTSGGADTQYF. In DNA, the CDR3 is TGTGCCAGCAGCGTAGTGGGGACTAGCGGGGGGGCAGATACGCAGTATTTT.

V gene TRBV11-2 combines with J gene TRBJ2-7; 9 bases align to TRBD1. Germline V CDR1 and CDR2: SGHAT, FQNNGV. Trimming cost V 7 bases and J 4 bases; bases outside gene matches: 14. The CDR3 totals 16 residues. The CDR3 nucleotides read TGTGCCAGCACCCATCCTGGGAACAGGGGGCGTTACGAGCAGTACTTC. Residues: CASTHPGNRGRYEQYF.

This clonotype was detected only a few times. The J gene is TRBJ1-4, the V gene TRBV9; perhaps TRBD1 as D (6 bases). Trimming took 2 bases from V and 3 from J, leaving 11 bases between them. The CDR3 length is 15 residues. Germline values: CDR1 SGDLS, CDR2 YYNGEE. CDR3 nucleotide sequence: TGTGCCAGCAGCGTCTACAGGGATTCTAATGAAAAACTGTTTTTT. Its translation: CASSVYRDSNEKLFF. The whole variable domain, filled in from reference TRBV9 and TRBJ1-4, reads DSGVTQTPKHLITATGQRVTLRCSPRSGDLSVYWYQQSLDQGLQFLIQYYNGEERAKGNILERFSAQQFPDLHSELNLSSLELGDSALYFCASSVYRDSNEKLFFGSGTQLSVL.

Only a few counts were recorded for this clonotype. The chain joins TRBV20-1 to TRBJ2-2; 9 nucleotides match TRBD2. The CDR3 is 16 residues long. From germline, CDR1 is DFQATT and CDR2 SNEGSKA (reference sequence). V lost 2 bases, J lost 1 base, and 5 bases stayed unmatched. CDR3 DNA sequence: TGCAGTGCTAGATCAATAGCGGGGGAGAACACCGGGGAGCTGTTTTTT. The encoded protein is CSARSIAGENTGELFF.

This clonotype has more than one count but fewer than ten. The rearrangement links TRBV24-1 to TRBJ2-7, with D maybe TRBD2 (5 bases). This CDR3 has 15 amino acids. Germline CDR1 reads KGHDR; CDR2 reads SFDVKD. V was trimmed by 4 bases and J by 0 bases, leaving 12 bases between them. This chain's CDR3 is CATSEGALSSYEQYF. In nucleotides, the CDR3 is TGTGCCACCAGTGAGGGAGCCCTCTCCTCCTACGAGCAGTACTTC.

This clonotype was counted ten times or more. The chain has TRBV3-1 and TRBJ1-2; D perhaps matches TRBD1 (5 bases). CDR1 is LGHDT, CDR2 YNNKEL, per germline (reference sequence). This CDR3 contains 19 residues. Trimming pared 0 bases from V and 4 bases from J, leaving 24 bases between. DNA for the CDR3: TGTGCCAGCAGCCAAGATCTGTCAGGGACGGACCAATTTATCTATGGCTACACCTTC. It specifies CASSQDLSGTDQFIYGYTF.

The chain employs TRBV5-1 and TRBJ2-7; TRBD2 aligns across 11 bases. CDR1 is SGHRS and CDR2 is YFSETQ in the germline V gene. J lost 3 bases, V lost 6 bases, and 5 bases had no gene match. The CDR3 totals 14 residues. In nucleotides, the CDR3 is TGCGCCAGCAATCTAGCGGGGGGCCGCTACGAGCAGTACTTC. Translating gives CASNLAGGRYEQYF.

This clonotype was seen many times. The chain employs TRBV20-1 and TRBJ1-2; D is unresolved. The CDR3 is 13 residues long. The ends were cut back, 3 bases at V and 5 bases at J, with 13 bases in the middle. Germline V gives CDR1 DFQATT, CDR2 SNEGSKA (reference sequence). The CDR3: CSASDLGLYGYTF. CDR3 nucleotides: TGCAGTGCTAGTGACTTGGGGTTATATGGCTACACCTTC.

This clonotype was recorded at least ten times. The chain links TRBV29-1 to TRBJ2-5; maybe TRBD2 (5 bases). This CDR3 contains 15 residues. Germline lookup yields CDR1 SQVTM and CDR2 ANQGSEA. Trimming stripped 4 bases from V and 4 bases from J, with 19 bases between. The CDR3 coding sequence is TGCAGCGTTGGCGGGCCGGGCGGGCTCATAGAGACCCAGTACTTC. Translating it yields CSVGGPGGLIETQYF.

This clonotype has ten or more counts. The chain combines TRBV6-1 with TRBJ2-3, with 7 bases fitting TRBD1. V was pared by 8 bases and J by 5 bases, with 16 bases of the junction left unmatched. Germline lookup yields CDR1 MNHNS and CDR2 SASEGT. The CDR3 runs 16 residues. The CDR3 spells CASGRTGVIQGDTQYF. DNA for the CDR3: TGTGCCAGCGGAAGAACAGGGGTGATACAGGGAGATACGCAGTATTTT.

This clonotype showed up just a few times. The V call is TRBV6-1, the J call TRBJ2-3; 10 bases align to TRBD1. The CDR3 spans 17 residues. V lost 2 bases to trimming and J lost 2 bases; unmatched junction nucleotides: 7. The germline V gene has CDR1 MNHNS and CDR2 SASEGT. CDR3 DNA: TGTGCCAGCAGTGAACGGAGAGGGACAGGGGACACAGATACGCAGTATTTT. Translating it yields CASSERRGTGDTDTQYF.

This clonotype has at least ten counts. The J gene is TRBJ2-7, the V gene TRBV20-1, with TRBD2 as a possible D gene (5 bases). This CDR3 has 14 residues. V lost 5 bases and J lost 3, with 17 bases in between. Germline lookup yields CDR1 DFQATT and CDR2 SNEGSKA (reference sequence). CDR3 in amino acids: CSAPTQEGNYEQYF. The CDR3 coding sequence is TGCAGTGCTCCAACTCAAGAGGGAAACTACGAGCAGTACTTC.

There are many counts of this clonotype. This chain's CDR3 is CASSLLGDGENTEAFF. The CDR3 DNA sequence: TGTGCCAGCAGCTTACTGGGAGACGGCGAAAACACTGAAGCTTTCTTT. V usage is TRBV7-8 and J usage is TRBJ1-1; D gene uncertain. The germline gives CDR1 SGHVS, CDR2 FQNEAQ. Deletions cut 2 bases from V and 2 bases from J, with 15 bases between. CDR3 length: 16 residues.

For this clonotype: A much larger clone lies one base from this, so it may be a read error. Written as DNA, the CDR3 is TGTGCCAGCGGTTATTTAAGGGAAAACACTGAAGCTTTCTTT. It yields the protein CASGYLRENTEAFF. This sequence joins TRBV6-2 or TRBV6-3 and TRBJ1-1, with D unclear. This CDR3 has 14 amino acids. Germline loops: CDR1 MNHEY, CDR2 SVGEGT.

In regard to this clonotype: A read error is possible here, since a much larger clone lies one base away. The chain uses TRBV5-1 and TRBJ2-2; D perhaps matches TRBD1 (5 bases). CDR1 and CDR2 from the germline V gene are SGHRS and YFSETQ. CDR3 length: 14 amino acids. The CDR3 loop reads CASNPGSATRELFF. The CDR3 region has the DNA TGCGCCAGCAATCCAGGGTCTGCCACCAGGGAGCTGTTTTTT.

The sample holds many counts of this clonotype. V and J are TRBV20-1 and TRBJ1-2; D not resolved. CDR1 is DFQATT, CDR2 SNEGSKA, per germline (reference sequence). The V end lost 6 bases, the J end lost 0 bases, and 17 bases lay between the germline ends. This CDR3 spans 15 amino acids. The CDR3 reads CSAAVTAWTNYGYTF. The CDR3 nucleotides are TGCAGTGCCGCCGTAACGGCTTGGACTAACTATGGCTACACCTTC.

This clonotype appeared many times. The V and J genes are TRBV18 and TRBJ1-2; D gene unclear. In germline, CDR1 is KGHSH, CDR2 LQKENI. Trimming pared 2 bases from V and 7 bases from J, leaving 8 bases between. The CDR3 has 12 residues. As DNA, the CDR3 is TGTGCCAGCTCACCAGGGATCGCTGGCTACACCTTC. Translated: CASSPGIAGYTF.

This clonotype was observed many times. The chain carries TRBV2 and TRBJ2-3; D possibly corresponds to TRBD1 (6 bases). V was cut by 6 bases and J by 4 bases, with 17 bases left in between. Germline assignment: CDR1 SNHLY and CDR2 FYNNEI. The length of the CDR3 is 15 residues. CDR3 amino acids: CASSYLQGGADTQYF. CDR3 coding DNA: TGTGCCAGCAGCTATTTACAGGGTGGCGCAGATACGCAGTATTTT. The full variable domain, with the rest looked up from reference TRBV2 and TRBJ2-3, is EPEVTQTPSHQVTQMGQEVILRCVPISNHLYFYWYRQILGQKVEFLVSFYNNEISEKSEIFDDQFSVERPDGSNFTLKIRSTKLEDSAMYFCASSYLQGGADTQYFGPGTRLTVL.

This sequence joins TRBV28 and TRBJ2-5; the match to TRBD2 covers 7 bases. Looked up from germline, CDR1 is MDHEN and CDR2 is SYDVKM. This CDR3 is built from 14 residues. The junction had 7 bases not matched to a gene; V was cut back by 4 bases and J by 5 bases. The CDR3 region is CASSSWEGRETQYF. The CDR3 DNA reads TGTGCCAGCAGTTCCTGGGAGGGGCGGGAGACCCAGTACTTC.

This clonotype was seen many times. The V and J genes are TRBV3-1 and TRBJ2-3, with D unclear. Germline V gene data show CDR1 as LGHDT and CDR2 as YNNKEL (reference sequence). V was cut by 1 base and J by 7 bases, with 3 bases left in between. The CDR3 covers 11 residues. The CDR3 is CASSQVNTQYF. The CDR3 nucleotides read TGTGCCAGCAGCCAAGTAAATACGCAGTATTTT.

V is TRBV9 and J is TRBJ1-4; possibly TRBD1 for D (5 bases). This CDR3 has 15 amino acids. CDR1 is SGDLS and CDR2 is YYNGEE in the germline V gene. Trimming took 3 bases from V and 5 from J, leaving 14 bases between them. CDR3 loop: CASSARTGGNEKLFF. The CDR3 coding sequence is TGTGCCAGCAGCGCAAGAACGGGGGGGAATGAAAAACTGTTTTTT.

This clonotype was counted only a few times. J is TRBJ1-5 and V is TRBV3-1; possible D gene TRBD1, 5 bases. The length of the CDR3 is 15 residues. The V gene lost 1 base and the J gene lost 0 bases, with 7 bases spanning the gap. Germline CDR1 and CDR2: LGHDT and YNNKEL (reference sequence). CDR3 bases: TGTGCCAGCAGCCAAGGCACAGGTAGCAATCAGCCCCAGCATTTT. It translates to CASSQGTGSNQPQHF.

This clonotype was seen many times. The V gene is TRBV9, the J gene TRBJ2-5, with 7 nucleotides matching TRBD1. Germline-derived CDR1 and CDR2 are SGDLS and YYNGEE. Trimming cost V 0 bases and J 3 bases; bases outside gene matches: 2. This CDR3 contains 14 residues. CDR3 sequence reads: CASSVGGQEETQYF. DNA for the CDR3: TGTGCCAGCAGCGTAGGAGGACAGGAAGAGACCCAGTACTTC.

There are a few counts of this clonotype. The chain joins TRBV6-1 to TRBJ2-3; D call uncertain. Germline V gives CDR1 MNHNS, CDR2 SASEGT. The CDR3 is 13 amino acids. Deletions cut 7 bases from V and 4 bases from J, with 12 bases between. The CDR3 sequence: CASNPDFADTQYF. The CDR3 DNA reads TGTGCCAGCAATCCCGATTTCGCAGATACGCAGTATTTT.

This clonotype was observed a handful of times. The genes are TRBV2 and TRBJ2-3; 11 nucleotides agree with TRBD2. Germline lookup yields CDR1 SNHLY and CDR2 FYNNEI. This CDR3 has 15 residues. J was trimmed by 4 bases and V by 3 bases; bases with no gene match: 3. CDR3 in amino acids: CASSEASGGSDTQYF. The CDR3 DNA follows: TGTGCCAGCAGTGAGGCTAGCGGGGGGTCAGATACGCAGTATTTT.